The clone carrying this TCR beta chain was picked up many times. This specimen belongs to a study of Graves' ophthalmopathy and Graves' hyperthyroidism. The study amplified TCR beta CDR3 regions using RNA transcripts. Amplification began with first-round RT-PCR using HTBI primers, then second-round multiplex PCR was performed. TCRdb redid the calling of the multiplex PCR reads with MiXCR, one entry per CDR3 protein. The table records under 800,000 distinct CDR3 sequences, about 24% of them present only once. Orbital computed tomography, together with clinical symptoms, serum thyroxine, TRAb and thyroid ultrasound, was used for diagnosis. This CDR3 is built from 19 residues. The V gene's germline CDR1 is MDHEN and CDR2 SYDVKM. Deletions cut 7 bases from V and 3 bases from J, with 31 bases between.

Sequenced input: peripheral blood. The rearrangement joins TRBV28 to TRBJ2-7, with D hard to call. The sequence came from a woman aged 18-29 years with stable Graves' hyperthyroidism. Some clones in this sample may be carry-over from other donors' samples. This CDR3 reads CASTLHVFPLDSDSYEQYF. The CDR3 nucleotides are TGTGCCAGCACCCTACACGTCTTCCCCTTAGACTCCGATAGCTACGAGCAGTACTTC. The full variable domain, with the rest looked up from reference TRBV28 and TRBJ2-7, is DVKVTQSSRYLVKRTGEKVFLECVQDMDHENMFWYRQDPGLGLRLIYFSYDVKMKEKGDIPEGYSVSREKKERFSLILESASTNQTSMYLCASTLHVFPLDSDSYEQYFGPGTRLTVT.